The sequence of this T cell receptor beta chain was determined in a study of blood T cell repertoires in COVID-19. Study in general: COVID-19 samples collected from the United States, Italy and Spain covered acute and convalescent phases. T cells, B-cell-depleted T cells, or PBMCs supplied cDNA or gDNA.

Authors' methods: Nucleated cell counts were estimated from reference gene primer amplification. The method was immunoSEQ multiplex PCR; TCRdb's version includes in-frame clones alone and lacks a portion of them. V, J and clone size reflect that table, while D and trimming were determined from the DNA. Of about 220,000 clones in the sample, 80% were seen once. The CDR3 runs to 15 residues. Germline lookup yields CDR1 MNHEY and CDR2 SMNVEV (reference sequence). Trimming shortened V by 0 bases and J by 1 base, and 10 bases separated the two germline ends. Sequenced material: peripheral blood. V usage is TRBV27 and J usage is TRBJ2-7, with D tentatively TRBD1 (5 bases). The sequence came from a human donor in a cohort sampled during active COVID-19. This CDR3 reads CASSLSGKGSYEQYF. The CDR3 region has the DNA TGTGCCAGCAGTTTATCAGGGAAGGGGTCCTACGAGCAGTACTTC.